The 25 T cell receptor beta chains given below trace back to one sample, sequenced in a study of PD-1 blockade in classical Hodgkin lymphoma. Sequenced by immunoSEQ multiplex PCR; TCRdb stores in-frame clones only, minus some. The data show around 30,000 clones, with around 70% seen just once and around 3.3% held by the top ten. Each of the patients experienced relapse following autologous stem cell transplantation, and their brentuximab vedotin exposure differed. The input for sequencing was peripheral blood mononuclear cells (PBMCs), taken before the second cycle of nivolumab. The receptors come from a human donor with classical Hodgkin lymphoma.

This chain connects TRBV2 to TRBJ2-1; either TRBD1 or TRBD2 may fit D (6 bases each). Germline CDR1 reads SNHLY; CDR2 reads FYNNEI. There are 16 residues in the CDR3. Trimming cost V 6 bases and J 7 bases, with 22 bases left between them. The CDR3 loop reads CASRPSTSRGWNEQFF. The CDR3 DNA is TGTGCCAGCAGGCCTAGCACTAGCAGGGGTTGGAATGAGCAGTTCTTC.

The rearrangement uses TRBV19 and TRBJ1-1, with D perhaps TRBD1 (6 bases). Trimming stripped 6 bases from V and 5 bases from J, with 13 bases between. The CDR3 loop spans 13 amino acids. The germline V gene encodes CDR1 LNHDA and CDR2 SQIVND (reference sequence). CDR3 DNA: TGTGCCAGTAGCAATACAGGGAGAACTGAAGCTTTCTTT. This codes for CASSNTGRTEAFF.

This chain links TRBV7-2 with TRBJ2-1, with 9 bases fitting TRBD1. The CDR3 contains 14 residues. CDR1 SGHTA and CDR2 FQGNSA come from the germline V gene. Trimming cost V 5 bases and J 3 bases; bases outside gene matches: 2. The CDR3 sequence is CASSRTGVYNEQFF. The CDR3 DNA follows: TGTGCCAGCAGCAGGACAGGGGTCTACAATGAGCAGTTCTTC.

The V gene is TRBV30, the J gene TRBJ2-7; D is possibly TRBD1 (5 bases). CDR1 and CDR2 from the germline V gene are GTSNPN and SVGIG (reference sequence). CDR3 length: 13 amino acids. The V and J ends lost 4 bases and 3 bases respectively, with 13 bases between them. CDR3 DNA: TGTGCCTGGACCTTCGGACACAACTACGAGCAGTACTTC. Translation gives CAWTFGHNYEQYF.

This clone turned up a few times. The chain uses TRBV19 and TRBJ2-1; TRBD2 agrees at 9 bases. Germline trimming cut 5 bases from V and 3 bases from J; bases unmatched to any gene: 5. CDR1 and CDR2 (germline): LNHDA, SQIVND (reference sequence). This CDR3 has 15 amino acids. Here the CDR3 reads CASSLGGGDYNEQFF. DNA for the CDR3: TGTGCCAGTAGTTTGGGCGGGGGGGACTACAATGAGCAGTTCTTC. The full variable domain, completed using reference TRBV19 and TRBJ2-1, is DGGITQSPKYLFRKEGQNVTLSCEQNLNHDAMYWYRQDPGQGLRLIYYSQIVNDFQKGDIAEGYSVSREKKESFPLTVTSAQKNPTAFYLCASSLGGGDYNEQFFGPGTRLTVL.

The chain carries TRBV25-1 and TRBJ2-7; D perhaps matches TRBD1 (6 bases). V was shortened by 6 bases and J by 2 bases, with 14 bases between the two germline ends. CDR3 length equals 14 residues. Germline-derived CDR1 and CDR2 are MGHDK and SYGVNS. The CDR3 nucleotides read TGTGCCAGCAGGGGACACCGATCGGCCTACGAGCAGTACTTC. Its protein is CASRGHRSAYEQYF.

CDR3 in amino acids: CASSFKGGNEQFF. The DNA of the CDR3 is TGTGCCAGCAGCTTTAAGGGGGGCAATGAGCAGTTCTTC. The V and J genes are TRBV5-4 and TRBJ2-1, with D possibly being TRBD1 or TRBD2 (6 bases each). CDR1 and CDR2 (germline): SGHNT, YYREEE (reference sequence). V lost 2 bases, J lost 6 bases, and 9 bases lay in between. This CDR3 comprises 13 residues.

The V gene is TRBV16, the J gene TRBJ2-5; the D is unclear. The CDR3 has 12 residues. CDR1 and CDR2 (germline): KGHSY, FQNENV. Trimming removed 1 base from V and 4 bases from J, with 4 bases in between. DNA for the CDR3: TGTGCCAGCAGCCAATGGACAGAGACCCAGTACTTC. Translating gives CASSQWTETQYF. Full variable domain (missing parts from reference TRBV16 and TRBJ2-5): GEEVAQTPKHLVRGEGQKAKLYCAPIKGHSYVFWYQQVLKNEFKFLISFQNENVFDETGMPKERFSAKCLPNSPCSLEIQATKLEDSAVYFCASSQWTETQYFGPGTRLLVL.

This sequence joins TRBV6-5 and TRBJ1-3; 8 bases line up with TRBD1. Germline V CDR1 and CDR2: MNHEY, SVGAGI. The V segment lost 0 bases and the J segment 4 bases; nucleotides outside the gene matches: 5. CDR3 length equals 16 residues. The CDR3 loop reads CASSYSTGAEGNTIYF. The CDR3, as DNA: TGTGCCAGCAGTTACTCGACAGGGGCTGAAGGAAACACCATATATTTT.

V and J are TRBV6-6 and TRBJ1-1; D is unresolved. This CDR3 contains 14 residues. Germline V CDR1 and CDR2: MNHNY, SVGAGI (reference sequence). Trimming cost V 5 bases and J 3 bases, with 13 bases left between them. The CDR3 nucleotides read TGTGCCAGCAGTGGAGCGATGTGGGACACTGAAGCTTTCTTT. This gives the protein CASSGAMWDTEAFF.

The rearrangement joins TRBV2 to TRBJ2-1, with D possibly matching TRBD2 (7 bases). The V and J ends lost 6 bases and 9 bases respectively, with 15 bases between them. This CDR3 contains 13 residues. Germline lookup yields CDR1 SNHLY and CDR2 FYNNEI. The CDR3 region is CASRGPGGREQFF. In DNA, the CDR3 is TGTGCCAGCAGGGGCCCGGGGGGCCGTGAGCAGTTCTTC.

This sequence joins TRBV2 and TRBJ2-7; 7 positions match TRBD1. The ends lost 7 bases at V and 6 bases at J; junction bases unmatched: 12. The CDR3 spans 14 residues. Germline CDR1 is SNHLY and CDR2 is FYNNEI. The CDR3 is CASNWDRSIREQYF. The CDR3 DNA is TGTGCCAGCAATTGGGACAGATCAATTCGCGAGCAGTACTTC.

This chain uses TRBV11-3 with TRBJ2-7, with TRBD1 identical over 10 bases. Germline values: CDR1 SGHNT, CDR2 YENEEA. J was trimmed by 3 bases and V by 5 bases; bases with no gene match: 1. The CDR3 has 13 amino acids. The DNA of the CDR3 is TGTGCCAGCAGCCGGGACAGGGGCTACGAGCAGTACTTC. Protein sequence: CASSRDRGYEQYF.

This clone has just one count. Here the CDR3 DNA reads TGTGCCAGCAGCCTCCCACAGAGCAATGAGCAGTTCTTC. Translating it yields CASSLPQSNEQFF. This chain links TRBV7-9 with TRBJ2-1; D is unresolved. The V gene's germline CDR1 is SEHNR and CDR2 FQNEAQ (reference sequence). The V and J ends lost 5 bases and 6 bases respectively, with 11 bases between them. This CDR3 comprises 13 residues.

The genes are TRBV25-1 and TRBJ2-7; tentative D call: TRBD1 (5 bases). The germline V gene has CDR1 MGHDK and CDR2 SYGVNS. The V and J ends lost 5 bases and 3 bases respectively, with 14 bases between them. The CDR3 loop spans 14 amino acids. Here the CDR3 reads CASSNSDSDYEQYF. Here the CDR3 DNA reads TGTGCCAGCAGTAACAGTGACAGTGACTACGAGCAGTACTTC.

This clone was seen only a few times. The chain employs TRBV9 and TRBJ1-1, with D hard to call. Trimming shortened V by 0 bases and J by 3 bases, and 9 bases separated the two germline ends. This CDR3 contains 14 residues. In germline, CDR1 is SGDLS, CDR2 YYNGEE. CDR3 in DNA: TGTGCCAGCAGCGTAGACGGCAGATACACTGAAGCTTTCTTT. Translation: CASSVDGRYTEAFF. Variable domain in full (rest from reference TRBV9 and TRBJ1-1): DSGVTQTPKHLITATGQRVTLRCSPRSGDLSVYWYQQSLDQGLQFLIQYYNGEERAKGNILERFSAQQFPDLHSELNLSSLELGDSALYFCASSVDGRYTEAFFGQGTRLTVV.

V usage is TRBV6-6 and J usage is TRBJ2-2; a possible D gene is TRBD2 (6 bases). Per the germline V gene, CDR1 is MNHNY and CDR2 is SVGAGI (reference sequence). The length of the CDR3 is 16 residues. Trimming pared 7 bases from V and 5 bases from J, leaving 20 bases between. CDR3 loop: CASNREEPSGTGELFF. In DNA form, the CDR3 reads TGTGCCAGCAATAGGGAGGAGCCGAGTGGTACCGGGGAGCTGTTTTTT.

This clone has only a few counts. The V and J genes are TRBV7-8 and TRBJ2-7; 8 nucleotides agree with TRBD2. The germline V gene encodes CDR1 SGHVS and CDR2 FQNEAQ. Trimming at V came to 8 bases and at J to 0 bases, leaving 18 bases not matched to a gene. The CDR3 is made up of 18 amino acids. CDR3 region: CASAITGGGGLYSYEQYF. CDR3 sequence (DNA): TGTGCCAGCGCCATCACGGGGGGGGGAGGCCTCTACTCCTACGAGCAGTACTTC.

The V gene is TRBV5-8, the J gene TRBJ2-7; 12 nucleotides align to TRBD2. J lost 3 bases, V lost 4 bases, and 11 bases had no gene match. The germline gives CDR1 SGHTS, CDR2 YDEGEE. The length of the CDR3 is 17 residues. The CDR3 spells CASSTGFWTSGNYEQYF. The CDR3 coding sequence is TGTGCCAGCAGCACAGGGTTTTGGACTAGCGGGAACTACGAGCAGTACTTC.

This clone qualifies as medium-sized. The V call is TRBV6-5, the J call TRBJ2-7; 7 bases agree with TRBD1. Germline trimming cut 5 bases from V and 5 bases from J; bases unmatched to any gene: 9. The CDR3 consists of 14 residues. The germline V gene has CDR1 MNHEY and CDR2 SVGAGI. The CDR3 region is CASSNDRETDEQYF. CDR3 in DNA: TGTGCCAGCAGTAACGACAGGGAGACGGACGAGCAGTACTTC.

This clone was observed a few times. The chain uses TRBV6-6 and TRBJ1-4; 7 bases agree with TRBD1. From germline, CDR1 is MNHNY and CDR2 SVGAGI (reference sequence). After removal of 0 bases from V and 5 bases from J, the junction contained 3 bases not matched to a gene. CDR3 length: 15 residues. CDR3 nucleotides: TGTGCCAGCAGTTACTCGGACAGGCTGAATGAAAAACTGTTTTTT. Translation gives CASSYSDRLNEKLFF.

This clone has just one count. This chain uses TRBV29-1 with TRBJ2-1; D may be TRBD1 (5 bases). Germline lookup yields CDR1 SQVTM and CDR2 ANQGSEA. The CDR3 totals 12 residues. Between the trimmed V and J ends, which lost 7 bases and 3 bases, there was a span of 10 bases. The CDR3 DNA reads TGCAGCGCTGACAGTTTCTACAATGAGCAGTTCTTC. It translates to CSADSFYNEQFF.

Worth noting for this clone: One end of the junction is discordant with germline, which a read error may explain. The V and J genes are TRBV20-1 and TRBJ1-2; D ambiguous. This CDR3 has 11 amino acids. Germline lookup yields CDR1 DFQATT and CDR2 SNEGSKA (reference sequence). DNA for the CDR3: TGCAGTCAAAAAGGTGGGCAGCTTTCCGCCTTC. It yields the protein CSQKGGQLSAF.

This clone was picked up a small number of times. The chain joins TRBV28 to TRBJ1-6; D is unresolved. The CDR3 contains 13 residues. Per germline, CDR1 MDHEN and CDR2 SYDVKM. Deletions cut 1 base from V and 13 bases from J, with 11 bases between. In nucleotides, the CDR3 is TGTGCCAGCAGTTTATTGGGCAGGAGTCCCCTCCACTTT. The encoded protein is CASSLLGRSPLHF.

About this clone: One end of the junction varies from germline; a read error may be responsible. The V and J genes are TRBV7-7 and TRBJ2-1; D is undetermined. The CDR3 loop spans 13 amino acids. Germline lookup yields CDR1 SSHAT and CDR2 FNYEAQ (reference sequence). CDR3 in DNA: TGTGCTAGCAGCTTAACACCGAACAATGAGCAGTTCTTC. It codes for CASSLTPNNEQFF.